The rows below give T cell receptor beta chains drawn from one sample of a study of cytomegalovirus exposure and HLA in healthy donors. The data were produced by immunoSEQ multiplex PCR, yet TCRdb's version contains in-frame clones alone and is incomplete. The repertoire consists of 150,000 to 160,000 clones, with around 82% occurring once and the leading ten covering under 8%. The sample was PBMCs. Receptors were obtained from a woman aged 50 to 60 in good health and CMV-seropositive. Both conserved end residues are part of each CDR3. A D gene is named only where the DNA matches it firmly. A row's size may be missing; if present it is once, few, many or a size class.

TRBJ2-2 | . | TRBV14 | . | CASSFRGTNTGELFF | TGTGCCAGCAGCTTTCGCGGGACCAACACCGGGGAGCTGTTTTTT
TRBJ1-5 | . | TRBV5-8 | . | CASSTQGHSNQPQHF | TGTGCCAGCAGCACACAGGGACATAGCAATCAGCCCCAGCATTTT
TRBJ2-3 | . | TRBV6-1 | . | CASSEAPPGLPGDTQYF | TGTGCCAGCAGTGAAGCGCCACCGGGACTCCCTGGAGATACGCAGTATTTT
TRBJ2-1 | . | TRBV5-6 | TRBD1 | CASSLWGQRPYNEQFF | TGTGCCAGCAGCTTGTGGGGACAGCGACCCTACAATGAGCAGTTCTTC
TRBJ1-5 | . | TRBV5-1 | . | CASSLGQNQPQHF | TGCGCCAGCAGCTTAGGACAAAATCAGCCCCAGCATTTT
TRBJ2-2 | . | TRBV7-8 | TRBD1 | CASSLSSGTGKTGELFF | TGTGCCAGCAGCTTATCCTCCGGGACAGGGAAAACCGGGGAGCTGTTTTTT
TRBJ1-1 | . | TRBV5-4 | TRBD1 | CASSPGQANTEAFF | TGTGCCAGCAGCCCGGGACAGGCGAACACTGAAGCTTTCTTT
TRBJ1-1 | once | TRBV6-1 | . | CASSEPGRRGNTEAFF | TGTGCCAGCAGTGAACCAGGGCGGAGGGGAAACACTGAAGCTTTCTTT
TRBJ1-2 | . | TRBV19 | TRBD1 | CASGDRLYGYTF | TGTGCCAGTGGGGACAGGCTCTATGGCTACACCTTC
TRBJ1-1 | . | TRBV19 | . | CASSPQSGLWNTEAFF | TGTGCCAGTAGTCCTCAATCGGGTCTCTGGAACACTGAAGCTTTCTTT
TRBJ1-5 | . | TRBV28 | TRBD1 | CASSRTTGAGNQPQHF | TGTGCCAGCAGCCGAACTACAGGGGCTGGCAATCAGCCCCAGCATTTT
TRBJ2-2 | . | TRBV7-9 | TRBD1 | CASSQGTGANTGELFF | TGTGCCAGCAGCCAAGGGACAGGTGCGAACACCGGGGAGCTGTTTTTT
TRBJ2-2 | once | TRBV4-1 | . | CASSAGPTTRELFF | TGCGCCAGCAGTGCGGGGCCCACCACCCGGGAGCTGTTTTTT
TRBJ2-1 | . | TRBV7-9 | . | CASSPNQGMKKFF | TGTGCCAGCAGCCCCAATCAGGGGATGAAGAAGTTCTTC
TRBJ2-1 | . | TRBV9 | . | CASSVGGVSSYNEQFF | TGTGCCAGCAGCGTAGGCGGGGTGAGCTCCTACAATGAGCAGTTCTTC